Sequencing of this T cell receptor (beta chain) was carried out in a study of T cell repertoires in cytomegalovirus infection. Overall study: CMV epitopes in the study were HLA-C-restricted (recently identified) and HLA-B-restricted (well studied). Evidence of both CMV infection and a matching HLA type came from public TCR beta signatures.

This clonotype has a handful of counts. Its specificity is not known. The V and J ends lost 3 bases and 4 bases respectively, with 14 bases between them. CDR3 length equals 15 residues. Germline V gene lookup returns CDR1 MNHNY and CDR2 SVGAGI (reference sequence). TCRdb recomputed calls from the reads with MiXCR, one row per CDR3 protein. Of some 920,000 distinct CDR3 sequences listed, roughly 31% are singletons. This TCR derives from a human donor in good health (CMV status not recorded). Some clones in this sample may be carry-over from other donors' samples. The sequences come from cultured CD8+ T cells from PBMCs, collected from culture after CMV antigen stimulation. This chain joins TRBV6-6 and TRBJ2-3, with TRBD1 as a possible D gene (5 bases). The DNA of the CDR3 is TGTGCCAGCAGTTATGTCTACCAGGGCCCAGATACGCAGTATTTT. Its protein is CASSYVYQGPDTQYF.